This T cell receptor (beta chain) is drawn from a study of shared clonotypes between healthy human individuals. General study points: Against clonotypes common to all four donors, non-shared ones had lower generation probabilities.

Naivety among CD8 cells was defined by CD45RO negativity and positive CCR7 selection, thereby excluding terminally differentiated effector memory CD45RA+ cells. Each replicate PCR on the sorted subsets used 150 to 200 ng DNA (around 31,000 T cell genomes). Data came from immunoSEQ multiplex PCR; TCRdb stores just in-frame clones and leaves some out. The sample yields around 2,000,000 clones, more than 85% seen once. The CDR3 spans 14 residues. Germline values: CDR1 MNHEY, CDR2 SMNVEV (reference sequence). The ends were cut back, 8 bases at V and 1 base at J, with 15 bases in the middle. Concerning this clone: The antigen remains undetermined.

The chain couples TRBV27 to TRBJ2-7, with D perhaps TRBD1 (6 bases). The sample consisted of naive CD8+ T cells from PBMCs. The sequence was obtained from a man aged 18 to 29 in good health. Some clones in this sample may be carry-over from other donors' samples. The DNA for the CDR3 is TGTGCCAGCTCGCCCCAGGGGCATTCCTACGAGCAGTACTTC. This translates into CASSPQGHSYEQYF.